This is a list of T cell receptor beta chains from one sample in a study of CD8+CD57+ T cells in acquired aplastic anemia. MiXCR, applied by TCRdb to the reads, yields one record per CDR3 protein. The profile covers roughly 260,000 distinct CDR3 sequences, with roughly half appearing a single time and about 7.8% taken by the ten largest. Specimen: sorted CD4+, CD8+, or CD8+CD57+ T cells (not recorded which) from PBMCs. Receptor source: a human donor with aplastic anemia. CDR3s include the opening cysteine and the closing phenylalanine or tryptophan. The D gene is left open where the match is weak. Rows give clone size only sometimes, using once, few, many, or a class for an expanded clone.

d_call j_call cdr3_length v_call clone_size cdr3_aa cdr3_nt
TRBD1 TRBJ2-1 12 TRBV7-2 many CASSYRGYEQFF TGTGCCAGCAGCTACAGGGGTTATGAGCAGTTCTTC
TRBD2 TRBJ2-7 17 TRBV5-6 many CASSIDRSGTIPYEQYF TGTGCCAGCAGCATCGACCGTAGCGGGACGATACCCTACGAGCAGTACTTC
- TRBJ2-7 12 TRBV28 - CASSPSFGEQYF TGTGCCAGCAGCCCTAGTTTCGGCGAGCAGTACTTC
- TRBJ2-7 15 TRBV27 - CASSLHGVNSYEQYF TGTGCCAGCAGTTTACACGGGGTGAACTCCTACGAGCAGTACTTC
TRBD1 TRBJ1-5 22 TRBV18 once CASSPTPEIRTGKFVQGQPQHF TGTGCCAGCTCACCAACGCCTGAGATCCGGACAGGGAAGTTTGTTCAGGGTCAGCCCCAGCATTTT
TRBD1 TRBJ1-2 16 TRBV15 - CATSKGGQGANYGYTF TGTGCCACCAGCAAAGGGGGACAGGGGGCAAACTATGGCTACACCTTC
- TRBJ1-1 13 TRBV7-3 many CASSPTGTREAFF TGTGCCAGCAGCCCTACGGGGACCCGTGAAGCTTTCTTT
- TRBJ1-6 14 TRBV30 many CAWSVGVGGSPLHF TGTGCCTGGAGTGTAGGGGTTGGTGGTTCACCCCTCCACTTT
TRBD1 TRBJ2-3 14 TRBV12-3/TRBV12-4 few CASRGTASTDTQYF TGTGCCAGCAGGGGGACAGCTAGCACAGATACGCAGTATTTT
- TRBJ2-5 12 TRBV9 - CASSVDLETQYF TGTGCCAGCAGCGTAGACCTAGAGACCCAGTACTTC
TRBD1 TRBJ2-7 13 TRBV2 many CARTTITGGEQYF TGTGCCAGAACGACAATTACAGGGGGCGAGCAGTACTTC
TRBD1 TRBJ1-2 17 TRBV19 - CASSISPGTGVSYGYTF TGTGCCAGTAGTATATCCCCCGGGACAGGGGTTAGTTATGGCTACACCTTC
TRBD2 TRBJ2-1 15 TRBV19 - CASSYGLAGVNEQFF TGTGCCAGTAGTTACGGACTAGCGGGAGTCAATGAGCAGTTCTTC
- TRBJ2-2 14 TRBV2 - CASNQGMNTGELFF TGTGCCAGCAACCAGGGGATGAACACCGGGGAGCTGTTTTTT
- TRBJ1-4 14 TRBV6-1 - CASRGDATNEKLFF TGTGCCAGCAGGGGAGATGCAACTAATGAAAAACTGTTTTTT
TRBD1 TRBJ2-7 13 TRBV20-1 - CSARRGRAYEQYF TGCAGTGCCCGAAGGGGGCGCGCCTACGAGCAGTACTTC
- TRBJ2-1 14 TRBV13 many CASSFRTLNNEQFF TGTGCCAGCAGCTTCCGCACTTTAAACAATGAGCAGTTCTTC
TRBD1 TRBJ2-7 14 TRBV7-9 - CASSQGHRGYEQYF TGTGCTAGCAGCCAAGGGCACAGGGGTTACGAGCAGTACTTC